This TCR beta chain stems from a study of breast tumors, draining lymph nodes, adjacent tissues. Whole-study results and caveats: Findings are consistent with lymph node origin and intratumoral expansion of most tumor T cells. That most tumor T cells come from lymph nodes remained unproven. Tumor and nontumor repertoires were significantly more similar in luminal-like than in basal-like breast cancer.

MiXCR, run by TCRdb on the multiplex PCR reads, gives a single entry per CDR3 protein. The sample has about 24,000 distinct CDR3 sequences; 60% to 70% are singletons. At least ten counts were recorded for this clonotype. No antigen is known for it. This CDR3 is built from 15 residues. V was pared by 0 bases and J by 1 base, with 3 bases of the junction left unmatched. Germline V gives CDR1 SGHRS, CDR2 YFSETQ. This sequence originates from a female donor with breast cancer. Some clones in this sample may be carry-over from other donors' samples. Material: tumor-adjacent breast tissue. The chain employs TRBV5-1 and TRBJ2-7; the match to TRBD2 covers 8 bases. For the CDR3, the DNA is TGCGCCAGCAGCTTGGCCGGGAGGGCTTCCTACGAGCAGTACTTC. Protein: CASSLAGRASYEQYF. Combining the CDR3 with reference TRBV5-1 and TRBJ2-7 gives the whole variable domain KAGVTQTPRYLIKTRGQQVTLSCSPISGHRSVSWYQQTPGQGLQFLFEYFSETQRNKGNFPGRFSGRQFSNSRSEMNVSTLELGDSALYLCASSLAGRASYEQYFGPGTRLTVT.